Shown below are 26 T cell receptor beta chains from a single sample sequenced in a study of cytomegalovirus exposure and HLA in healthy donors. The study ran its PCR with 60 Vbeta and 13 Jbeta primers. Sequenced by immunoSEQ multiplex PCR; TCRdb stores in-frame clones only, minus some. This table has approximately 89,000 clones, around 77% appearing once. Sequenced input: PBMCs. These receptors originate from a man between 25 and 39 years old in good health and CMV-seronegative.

The CDR3 bases are TGTGCCAGCAGCTTAAACGTTGGGCGGGAGGTTAAGCAGTATTTT. Translation: CASSLNVGREVKQYF. The rearrangement links TRBV11-2 to TRBJ2-3; 8 positions agree with TRBD2. This CDR3 has 15 amino acids. Germline V gene lookup returns CDR1 SGHAT and CDR2 FQNNGV. The junction had 12 bases not matched to a gene; V was cut back by 2 bases and J by 11 bases.

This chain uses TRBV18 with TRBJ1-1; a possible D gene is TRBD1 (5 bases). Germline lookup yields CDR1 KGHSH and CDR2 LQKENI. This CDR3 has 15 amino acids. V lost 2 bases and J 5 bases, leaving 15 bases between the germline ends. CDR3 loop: CASSPSRQGGTEAFF. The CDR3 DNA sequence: TGTGCCAGCTCACCATCGCGCCAGGGTGGGACTGAAGCTTTCTTT.

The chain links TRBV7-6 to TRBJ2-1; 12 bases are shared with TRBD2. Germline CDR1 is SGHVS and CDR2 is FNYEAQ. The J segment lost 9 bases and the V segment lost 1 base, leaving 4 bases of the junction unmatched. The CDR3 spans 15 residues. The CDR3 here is CASSLGGLAGIEQFF. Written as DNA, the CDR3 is TGTGCCAGCAGCTTAGGGGGACTAGCGGGCATTGAGCAGTTCTTC.

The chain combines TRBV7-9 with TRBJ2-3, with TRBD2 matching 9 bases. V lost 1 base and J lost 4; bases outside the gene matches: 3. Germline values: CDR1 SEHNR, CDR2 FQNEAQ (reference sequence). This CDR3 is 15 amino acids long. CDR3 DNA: TGTGCCAGCAGCTTAGGGCGGGGGGGTTCAGATACGCAGTATTTT. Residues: CASSLGRGGSDTQYF.

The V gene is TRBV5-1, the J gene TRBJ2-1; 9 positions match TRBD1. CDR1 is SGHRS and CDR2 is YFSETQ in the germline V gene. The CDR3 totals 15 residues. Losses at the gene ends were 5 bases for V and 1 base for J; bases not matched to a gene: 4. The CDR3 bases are TGCGCCAGCAGGCCGGGACAGGGTTCCTACAATGAGCAGTTCTTC. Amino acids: CASRPGQGSYNEQFF.

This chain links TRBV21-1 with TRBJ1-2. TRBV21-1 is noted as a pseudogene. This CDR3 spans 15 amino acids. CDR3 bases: TGTGCCAGCAGCAAAGTGATAGCGGCGAACTATGGCTACACCTTC. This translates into CASSKVIAANYGYTF.

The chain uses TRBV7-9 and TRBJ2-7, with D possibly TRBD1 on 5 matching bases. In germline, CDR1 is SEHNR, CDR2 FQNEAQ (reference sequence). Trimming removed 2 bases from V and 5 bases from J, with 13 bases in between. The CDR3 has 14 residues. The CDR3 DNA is TGTGCCAGCAGCTTACGGGCAGGGCTCCACGAGCAGTACTTC. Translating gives CASSLRAGLHEQYF.

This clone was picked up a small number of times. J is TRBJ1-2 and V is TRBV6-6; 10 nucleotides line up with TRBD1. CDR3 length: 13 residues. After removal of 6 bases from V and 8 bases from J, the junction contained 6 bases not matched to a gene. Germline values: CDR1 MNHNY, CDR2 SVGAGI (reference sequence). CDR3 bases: TGTGCCAGCAGACCGGGACAGGGGTTAGGCTACACCTTC. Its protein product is CASRPGQGLGYTF.

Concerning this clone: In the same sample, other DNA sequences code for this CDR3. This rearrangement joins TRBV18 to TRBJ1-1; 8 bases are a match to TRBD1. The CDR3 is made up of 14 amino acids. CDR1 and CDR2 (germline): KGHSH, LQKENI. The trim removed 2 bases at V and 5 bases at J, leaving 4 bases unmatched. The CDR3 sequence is CASSPGQGRTEAFF. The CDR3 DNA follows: TGTGCCAGCTCACCAGGACAGGGAAGAACTGAAGCTTTCTTT.

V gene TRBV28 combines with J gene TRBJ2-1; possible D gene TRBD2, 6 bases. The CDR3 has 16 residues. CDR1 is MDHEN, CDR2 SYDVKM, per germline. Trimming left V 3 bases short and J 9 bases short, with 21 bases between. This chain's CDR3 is CASSFSRVVPGGEQFF. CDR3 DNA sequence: TGTGCCAGCAGTTTTTCCAGGGTGGTTCCCGGGGGTGAGCAGTTCTTC. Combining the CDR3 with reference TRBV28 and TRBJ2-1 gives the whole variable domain DVKVTQSSRYLVKRTGEKVFLECVQDMDHENMFWYRQDPGLGLRLIYFSYDVKMKEKGDIPEGYSVSREKKERFSLILESASTNQTSMYLCASSFSRVVPGGEQFFGPGTRLTVL.

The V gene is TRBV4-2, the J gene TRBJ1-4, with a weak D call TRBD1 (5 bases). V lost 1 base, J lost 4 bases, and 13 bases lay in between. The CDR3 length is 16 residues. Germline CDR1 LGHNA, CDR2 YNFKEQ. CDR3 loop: CASSQGRGVGNEKLFF. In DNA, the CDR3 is TGTGCCAGCAGCCAAGGGAGGGGCGTCGGTAATGAAAAACTGTTTTTT.

The CDR3 sequence is CASAETGGAYYGYTF. CDR3 coding DNA: TGTGCCAGTGCCGAGACAGGGGGCGCCTACTATGGCTACACCTTC. The genes are TRBV19 and TRBJ1-2; 10 nucleotides agree with TRBD1. The germline gives CDR1 LNHDA, CDR2 SQIVND (reference sequence). CDR3 length equals 15 residues. Trimming at V came to 8 bases and at J to 3 bases, leaving 9 bases not matched to a gene.

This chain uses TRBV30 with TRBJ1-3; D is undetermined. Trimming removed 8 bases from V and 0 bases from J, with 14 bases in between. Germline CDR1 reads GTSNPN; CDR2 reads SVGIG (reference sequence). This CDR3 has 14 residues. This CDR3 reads CATLRVNSGNTIYF. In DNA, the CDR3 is TGTGCCACCCTTCGGGTCAACTCTGGAAACACCATATATTTT. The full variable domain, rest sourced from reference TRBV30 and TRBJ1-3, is SQTIHQWPATLVQPVGSPLSLECTVEGTSNPNLYWYRQAAGRGLQLLFYSVGIGQISSEVPQNLSASRPQDRQFILSSKKLLLSDSGFYLCATLRVNSGNTIYFGEGSWLTVV.

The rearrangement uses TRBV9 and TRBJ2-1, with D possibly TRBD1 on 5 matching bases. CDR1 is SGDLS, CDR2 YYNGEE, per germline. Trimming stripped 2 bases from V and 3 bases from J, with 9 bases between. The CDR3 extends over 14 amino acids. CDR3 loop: CASSVGPNYNEQFF. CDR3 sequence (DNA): TGTGCCAGCAGCGTGGGGCCCAACTACAATGAGCAGTTCTTC.

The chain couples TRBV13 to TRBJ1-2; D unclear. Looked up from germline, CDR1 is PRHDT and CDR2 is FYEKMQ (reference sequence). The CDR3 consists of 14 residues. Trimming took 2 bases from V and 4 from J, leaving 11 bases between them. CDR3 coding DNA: TGTGCCAGCAGCTTATCGTCGTCGTCCTATGGCTACACCTTC. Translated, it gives CASSLSSSSYGYTF.

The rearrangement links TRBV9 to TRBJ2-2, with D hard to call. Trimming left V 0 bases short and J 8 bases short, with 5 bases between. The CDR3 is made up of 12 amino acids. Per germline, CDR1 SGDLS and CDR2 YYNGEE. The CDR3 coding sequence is TGTGCCAGCAGCGTAGTGACTGGGGAGCTGTTTTTT. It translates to CASSVVTGELFF.

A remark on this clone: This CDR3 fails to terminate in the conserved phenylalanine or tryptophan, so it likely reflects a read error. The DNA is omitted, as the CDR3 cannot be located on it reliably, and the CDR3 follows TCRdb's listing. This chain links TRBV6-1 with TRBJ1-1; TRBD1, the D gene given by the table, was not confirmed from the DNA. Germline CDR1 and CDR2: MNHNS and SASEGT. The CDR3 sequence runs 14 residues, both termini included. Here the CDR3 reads CASRPGQGVRKALI.

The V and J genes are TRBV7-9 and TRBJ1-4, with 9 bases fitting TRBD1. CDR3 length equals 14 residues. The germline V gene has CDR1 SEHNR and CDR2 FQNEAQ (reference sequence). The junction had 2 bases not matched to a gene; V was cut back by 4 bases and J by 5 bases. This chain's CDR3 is CASSSGQGNEKLFF. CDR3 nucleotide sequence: TGTGCCAGCAGCTCTGGACAGGGGAATGAAAAACTGTTTTTT.

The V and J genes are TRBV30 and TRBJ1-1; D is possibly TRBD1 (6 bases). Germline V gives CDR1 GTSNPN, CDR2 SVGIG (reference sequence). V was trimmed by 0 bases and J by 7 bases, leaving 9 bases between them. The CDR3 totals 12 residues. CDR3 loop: CAWSVLDSEAFF. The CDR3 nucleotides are TGTGCCTGGAGTGTTCTGGACAGTGAAGCTTTCTTT.

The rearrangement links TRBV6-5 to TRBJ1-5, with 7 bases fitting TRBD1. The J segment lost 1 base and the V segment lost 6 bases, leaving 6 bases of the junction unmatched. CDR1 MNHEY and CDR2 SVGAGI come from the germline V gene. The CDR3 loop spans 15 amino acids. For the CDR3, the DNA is TGTGCCAGCAGGCCTACAGGGGTGAGCAATCAGCCCCAGCATTTT. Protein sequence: CASRPTGVSNQPQHF.

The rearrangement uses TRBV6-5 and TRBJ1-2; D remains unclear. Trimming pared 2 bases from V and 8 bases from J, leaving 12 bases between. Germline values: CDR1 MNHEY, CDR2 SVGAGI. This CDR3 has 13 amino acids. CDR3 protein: CASSYLGTGGYTF. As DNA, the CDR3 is TGTGCCAGCAGTTACCTGGGAACGGGGGGCTACACCTTC.

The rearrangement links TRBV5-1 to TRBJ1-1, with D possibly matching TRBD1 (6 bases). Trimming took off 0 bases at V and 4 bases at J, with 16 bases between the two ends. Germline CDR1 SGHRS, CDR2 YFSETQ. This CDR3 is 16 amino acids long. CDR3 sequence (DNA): TGCGCCAGCAGCTTGGGGGTACAGGGTTGGAGCACTGAAGCTTTCTTT. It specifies CASSLGVQGWSTEAFF.

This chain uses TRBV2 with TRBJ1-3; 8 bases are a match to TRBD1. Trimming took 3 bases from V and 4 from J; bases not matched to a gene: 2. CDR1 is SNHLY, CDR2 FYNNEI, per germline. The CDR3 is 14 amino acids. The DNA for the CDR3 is TGTGCCAGCAGTGACAGGGGGCGCGGAAACACCATATATTTT. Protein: CASSDRGRGNTIYF.

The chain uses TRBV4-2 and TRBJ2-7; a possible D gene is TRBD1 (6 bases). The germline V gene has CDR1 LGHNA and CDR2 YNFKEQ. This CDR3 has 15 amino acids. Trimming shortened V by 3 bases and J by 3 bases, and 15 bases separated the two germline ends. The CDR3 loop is CASSQEQGPGYEQYF. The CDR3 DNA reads TGTGCCAGCAGCCAGGAACAGGGACCCGGCTACGAGCAGTACTTC.

The CDR3 loop reads CASVHLGGALSTEAFF. Here the CDR3 DNA reads TGTGCCAGCGTCCACCTAGGGGGAGCGTTGAGCACTGAAGCTTTCTTT. The rearrangement joins TRBV19 to TRBJ1-1; possibly TRBD1 for D (6 bases). The CDR3 has 16 residues. CDR1 is LNHDA and CDR2 is SQIVND in the germline V gene (reference sequence). V shed 9 bases and J shed 4 bases, with 24 bases lying between them.

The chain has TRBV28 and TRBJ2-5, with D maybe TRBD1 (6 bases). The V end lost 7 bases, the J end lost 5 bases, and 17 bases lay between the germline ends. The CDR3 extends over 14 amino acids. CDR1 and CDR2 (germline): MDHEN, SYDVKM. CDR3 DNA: TGTGCCAGCACCAAGGACAGCCTAGGGGAGACCCAGTACTTC. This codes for CASTKDSLGETQYF.